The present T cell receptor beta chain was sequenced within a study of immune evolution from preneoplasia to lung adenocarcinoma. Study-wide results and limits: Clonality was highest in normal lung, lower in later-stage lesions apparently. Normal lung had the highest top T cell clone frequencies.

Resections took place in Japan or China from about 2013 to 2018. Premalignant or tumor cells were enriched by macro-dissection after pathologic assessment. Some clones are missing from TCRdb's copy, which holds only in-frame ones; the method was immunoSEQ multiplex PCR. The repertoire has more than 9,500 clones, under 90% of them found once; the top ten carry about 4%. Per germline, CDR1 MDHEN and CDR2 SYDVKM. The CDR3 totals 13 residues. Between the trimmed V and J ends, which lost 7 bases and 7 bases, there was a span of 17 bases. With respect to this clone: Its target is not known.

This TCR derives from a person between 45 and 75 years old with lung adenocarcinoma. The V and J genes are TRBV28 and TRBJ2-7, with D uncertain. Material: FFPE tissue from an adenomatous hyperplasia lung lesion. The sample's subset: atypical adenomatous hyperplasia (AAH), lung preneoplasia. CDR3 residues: CASITHRNSEQYF. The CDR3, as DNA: TGTGCCAGCATTACGCACAGAAACTCGGAGCAGTACTTC.